This T cell receptor (beta chain) comes out of a study of cytomegalovirus exposure and HLA in healthy donors (dated by TCRdb to 2016 to 2017). Study-wide context: In an earlier analysis of under 750 of the donors, about 270 Gb of sequence data and 100 million or so unique TCR beta sequences from 150 million to 200 million T cells were reported. An early release that covered about 600 HLA-typed donors contained approximately 300 gigabases of sequencing data and some 87 million unique TCR sequences. Among the roughly 400 genotyped donors, 75% to 90% belonged to the genetic ancestry cluster associated with self-reported Caucasian donors. The study was designed to test whether signatures of past pathogen exposure could be identified by cataloging public T cell receptors. The T cell repertoires of 666 subjects were profiled by immunosequencing and related to cytomegalovirus serostatus. Besides the first cohort of 666 subjects, a separate validation cohort made up of some 110 different subjects was used. To predict cytomegalovirus infection status, the study brought together high-throughput TCR immunosequencing, statistical association of individual TCRs with disease status, and machine learning. A later analysis re-analyzed previously published TCR beta repertoires from about 600 donors and added high-resolution HLA genotyping to study TCR occurrence patterns. Rather than drawing on any new phenotypic data, the later analysis identified candidate immune exposures from TCR beta sequences and the way those sequences occurred across donors. An earlier analysis of 500 to 750 of the donors applied high-throughput TCR beta sequencing to assess whether each TCR beta V gene segment acted as functional or pseudogenic. Donor age, sex, ethnicity and CMV serostatus were compiled together with the repertoire data. In a later genetic analysis, genome-wide SNP genotypes for about 65% of the roughly 700 donors were used, and that subset was treated as a discovery cohort. All discovery cohort repertoires had been generated on a single sequencing platform. HLA typing included class I and class II loci at four-digit resolution. Typing coverage varied by locus: roughly 629-640 donors for A, B, C, DRB1 and DQB1; 500 to 550 for DQA1; about 570 for DPA1; around 450 for DPB1. Four to six DR-DQ haplotypes were handled as single units for association and clustering, since linkage in the cohort was strong. On average, 235,054 unique TCR beta nucleotide sequences were sequenced per donor among some 430 genotyped donors of the cohort, with about 17% of those sequences being non-productive.

In regard to this clone: The clone's antigen remains unknown. Base qualities are not recorded, but no much larger clone differs from it by a single base.

From its cysteine to its phenylalanine, the CDR3 spans 14 amino acids. The only DNA kept is the CDR3, 42 bases in frame from the first base. The germline V gene (reference sequence) yields MNHNY for CDR1 and SVGAGI for CDR2. For this chain, trimming is 3 bases at the V end and 6 bases at the J end, and the number of junction bases without a gene match is 8. Library preparation was by the immunoSEQ multiplex PCR assay. A mixture of 60 forward primers for TCR Vbeta segments and 13 reverse primers for TCR Jbeta segments was used in the multiplex PCR. The CDR3 region of rearranged TCR beta genes was amplified from genomic DNA with a multiplex PCR assay. On the Illumina HiSeq System, the amplified TCR beta libraries were sequenced as 87-base-pair reads. As for the original processing: Across the 500 to 750 repertoires, a later analysis counted tens of millions of unique TCR beta chains, 9.5 million to 13 million of which were shared by at least two donors. To remove PCR and sequencing errors, raw reads were error-corrected and collapsed into unique sequences using a nearest-neighbor algorithm that merged closely related sequences. CDR3 sequences were aligned to IMGT reference sequences to assign V, D and J gene segments. For a sequence to be retained, at least a six-nucleotide match to both a V gene segment and a J gene segment was required. Rearrangements were called productive when the CDR3 lacked stop codons and stayed in frame with V and J; all others were non-productive. Following IMGT convention, CDR3 was defined as the stretch from the second conserved V-encoded cysteine to the conserved J-encoded phenylalanine. Sequences without an unambiguous match to a single V gene segment were excluded from the earlier analysis of about 630 of the donors. An earlier analysis of around 600 of the donors classified V segments as functional when productive rearrangements were above 56.7% and as segregating when the standard deviation between donors was above 5%. To diagnose cytomegalovirus status from the catalog of TCR beta chain sequences, a statistical classification framework was built. In a later analysis, V and J genes were assigned by comparing TCR nucleotide sequences against IMGT/GENE-DB human TR gene sequences. In a later analysis, CDR3 sequences and most-parsimonious VDJ recombination scenarios were assigned using the TCRdist pipeline. A later analysis defined each TCR beta chain by its CDR3 amino acid sequence plus V-gene family, and excluded reads lacking a unique V-gene family. A later analysis removed 600 or so highly shared, low-generation-probability nucleotide sequences to deal with suspected cross-contamination and a sequencing artifact. In a later analysis, a clonal expansion index for each public chain was calculated from normalized within-repertoire ranks of inferred template counts. Generation probabilities in a later analysis came from a VDJ recombination model fitted to out-of-frame rearrangements, and those results were checked against IGoR. A later analysis scored TCR-TCR, TCR-HLA and TCR-CMV co-occurrence with hypergeometric tests, applying a repertoire-size bias correction to TCR pairs. A later analysis estimated false discovery rates by permuting HLA or CMV assignments 20 times. In a later analysis, co-occurring TCRs were grouped using DBSCAN, with TCRdist sequence similarity added in when clustering inside HLA-allele-positive subsets. Repertoires with fewer than 30,000 or more than 120,000 public chains, plus five repertoires with anomalous nucleotide sharing, were excluded from co-occurrence clustering. Held by TCRdb, this immuneACCESS table contains in-frame sequences only and omits some clones. Under half of the omission traces to an unresolved V gene where checked; the cause of the rest is unknown. V, J and clone size are taken as reported in that table, and D and trimming were inferred from the DNA itself. This sample comprises about 150,000 clones, roughly 80% of them detected only once. The top ten hold about 2.4% of the sample.

The cohort consisted of 670 or so healthy bone marrow donors. At the time of sampling, all cohort members were nominally healthy, though unrecorded immune exposures were likely present. The donor tested CMV seronegative and was one of the 352 seronegative cohort members. Every donor gave a peripheral blood sample, and the peripheral blood mononuclear cells from that sample were used for TCR beta sequencing. Genomic DNA extraction from the blood cell samples was performed with the Qiagen DNeasy Blood Extraction Kit. The research as a whole found: Most TCR sequences were seen in very few donors, while some public TCRs were found in many individuals. This cohort had only TCR beta chains sequenced, and the lack of alpha or paired-chain data limited which features could be detected. According to a later genetic analysis, donors in an Asian-associated ancestry cluster had fewer N-insertions in productive TCRs than the roughly 700-donor mean. The sequencing pipeline was judged likely to have produced a cluster of highly shared sequence variants as a technical artifact. A further reported finding was that TCR beta sequences accurately predicted the HLA-A and HLA-B alleles for most subjects in the first cohort. Because counts were too low, roughly 18 rarely observed V segments, including chromosome 9 orphons, were left out of the earlier analysis of a few hundred of the donors. Linkage disequilibrium might explain the correlated functional status among segregating V segments, but an unknown experimental factor could not be excluded. It was suggested by the authors that the approach could potentially be generalized to other disease states and immunological phenotypes. Sequencing depth was assumed to be roughly uniform across donors in the presence/absence analyses, though that assumption may not hold. Because the 87-base-pair reads could not distinguish some IMGT-functional V segments, including TRBV6-2 and TRBV6-3, those segments were excluded. The classifier was reported to diagnose cytomegalovirus status with high specificity and sensitivity in both the original cohort and the validation cohort. A later analysis associated 16,951 TCR beta sequences with specific HLA alleles at a false discovery rate of 0.05. In a later analysis, HLA-associated TCR beta chains were found to be more clonally expanded and to have lower generation probabilities than equally common non-associated chains. The study gave a list of more than 150 TCR beta chains associated with cytomegalovirus. In vitro tests confirmed that a few of the cytomegalovirus-associated TCR beta chains recognize cytomegalovirus antigens. Broadly in line with IMGT annotations, most TCR beta V segments showed up in productive rearrangements about 87% or about 30% of the time in an earlier analysis of around 600 of the donors. An association between a missense DCLRE1C variant and V-gene and J-gene trimming of TCR beta chains was found in a later genetic analysis and replicated in an independent cohort. The only immune exposure information available for the cohort was CMV serostatus. According to a later analysis, most CMV-associated TCR beta chains appeared to be HLA-restricted, and the HLA associations seemed to be driven largely by CMV exposure. Several of the top co-occurrence clusters appeared to be linked to parvovirus B19, influenza, CMV and Epstein-Barr virus, according to a later analysis. HLA typing was unavailable for some donors at each locus, so association tests used only the typed subset. According to a later analysis, TCR association rates differed among HLA loci, with DRB1 alleles showing the most associated TCRs and HLA-C alleles showing the fewest. When HLA alleles, especially DR and DQ, strongly co-occurred, TCR associations were difficult to assign to individual alleles.

The source of this sequence is a male donor in good health and CMV-seronegative. Recombination linked TRBV6-6 to TRBJ2-7; 7 of the junction bases match TRBD2. Material: PBMCs. The nucleotides are TGTGCCAGCAGTTATAGCGGAGGGAGGGGCGAGCAGTACTTC. It is translated as CASSYSGGRGEQYF.